This paragraph covers one T cell receptor beta chain sequence. Its target is unknown. Only in-frame clones appear in the TCRdb table, and some are missing; sequencing was by immunoSEQ multiplex PCR. The data show roughly 380,000 clones, 92% seen once. This CDR3 spans 19 amino acids. V lost 3 bases and J lost 0; bases outside the gene matches: 15. Germline V lookup: CDR1 MGHRA, CDR2 YSYEKL. These data come from a study of Ad26.COV2.S vaccination and SARS-CoV-2 variants. Study-wide results and caveats: The placebo group had lower spike-specific TCR breadth than the vaccine recipients did. Those who received vaccine or placebo ended up with similar non-spike TCR breadth. There was reportedly substantial breadth in spike-specific CD8+ and CD4+ T cell responses after vaccination.

The clonotype originates from a human donor who had recovered from COVID-19. The sequencing used peripheral blood, collected after recovery from COVID-19. This chain uses TRBV4-1 with TRBJ2-3; TRBD1 matches at 7 bases. CDR3 DNA sequence: TGCGCCAGCAGCCACCCCCGGGACAGTCGACTCGCTAGCACAGATACGCAGTATTTT. Its protein product is CASSHPRDSRLASTDTQYF.